Listed below are T cell receptor beta chains from one sample, sequenced in a study of blood T cell repertoires in COVID-19. TCRdb's table, derived via immunoSEQ multiplex PCR, lists solely in-frame clones and lacks some. The data hold fewer than 250,000 clones, with around 86% observed a single time. The sequencing input was peripheral blood. The receptors come from a man aged 50 to 60 with COVID-19, enrolled during active disease. Both conserved end residues are part of each CDR3. The D gene is left open where the match is weak. Clone size is stated in some rows and not others, as once, few, many or a class when expanded.

clone size: NA; J gene: TRBJ1-1; V gene: TRBV5-1; D gene: TRBD1; CDR3 protein: CASSSTTGSEAFF; CDR3 DNA: TGCGCCAGCAGCTCAACGACAGGGTCTGAAGCTTTCTTT
clone size: NA; J gene: TRBJ2-1; V gene: TRBV29-1; D gene: TRBD2; CDR3 protein: CSVVRGGAANEQFF; CDR3 DNA: TGCAGCGTTGTCCGCGGGGGGGCGGCCAATGAGCAGTTCTTC
clone size: NA; J gene: TRBJ1-3; V gene: TRBV7-9; D gene: NA; CDR3 protein: CAGTPAGSNTIYF; CDR3 DNA: TGTGCCGGAACCCCAGCGGGCTCCAACACCATATATTTT
clone size: NA; J gene: TRBJ2-7; V gene: TRBV28; D gene: TRBD1; CDR3 protein: CASRTGTGSYEQYF; CDR3 DNA: TGTGCCAGCAGAACCGGGACAGGCTCCTACGAGCAGTACTTC
clone size: NA; J gene: TRBJ2-5; V gene: TRBV5-1; D gene: TRBD1; CDR3 protein: CASSRGTGEQETQYF; CDR3 DNA: TGCGCCAGCAGCCGGGGGACAGGGGAACAAGAGACCCAGTACTTC
clone size: NA; J gene: TRBJ2-5; V gene: TRBV7-2; D gene: NA; CDR3 protein: CASSIQGETQYF; CDR3 DNA: TGTGCCAGCAGCATTCAGGGTGAGACCCAGTACTTC
clone size: NA; J gene: TRBJ1-6; V gene: TRBV28; D gene: NA; CDR3 protein: CATRGVPPLHF; CDR3 DNA: TGTGCCACCAGAGGGGTTCCACCCCTCCACTTT
clone size: NA; J gene: TRBJ1-1; V gene: TRBV4-3; D gene: NA; CDR3 protein: CASSQDAATEAFF; CDR3 DNA: TGCGCCAGCAGCCAAGATGCGGCCACTGAAGCTTTCTTT
clone size: NA; J gene: TRBJ1-6; V gene: TRBV18; D gene: NA; CDR3 protein: CASSPLGGNSPLHF; CDR3 DNA: TGTGCCAGCTCACCTCTAGGGGGTAATTCACCCCTCCACTTT
clone size: NA; J gene: TRBJ2-5; V gene: TRBV28; D gene: TRBD2; CDR3 protein: CASSSPGLAGGGTQYF; CDR3 DNA: TGTGCCAGCAGTTCTCCGGGACTAGCGGGAGGTGGGACCCAGTACTTC
clone size: NA; J gene: TRBJ2-7; V gene: TRBV13; D gene: NA; CDR3 protein: CASSRPGGSYEQYF; CDR3 DNA: TGTGCCAGCAGCAGACCCGGGGGCTCCTACGAGCAGTACTTC
clone size: NA; J gene: TRBJ1-2; V gene: TRBV5-6; D gene: NA; CDR3 protein: CASSPERSNYGYTF; CDR3 DNA: TGTGCCAGCAGCCCCGAAAGGAGCAACTATGGCTACACCTTC
clone size: NA; J gene: TRBJ2-1; V gene: TRBV6-1; D gene: TRBD2; CDR3 protein: CASSEPILAGGYNEQFF; CDR3 DNA: TGTGCCAGCAGTGAACCAATACTAGCGGGAGGATACAATGAGCAGTTCTTC
clone size: NA; J gene: TRBJ1-2; V gene: TRBV19; D gene: NA; CDR3 protein: CASSIGASGYTF; CDR3 DNA: TGTGCCAGTAGTATAGGCGCGTCTGGCTACACCTTC
clone size: few; J gene: TRBJ2-2; V gene: TRBV29-1; D gene: NA; CDR3 protein: CSVGAGDGELFF; CDR3 DNA: TGCAGCGTTGGCGCAGGGGACGGGGAGCTGTTTTTT
clone size: NA; J gene: TRBJ2-7; V gene: TRBV20-1; D gene: NA; CDR3 protein: CSASVHSGSYEQYF; CDR3 DNA: TGCAGTGCTAGTGTCCATAGCGGATCCTACGAGCAGTACTTC
clone size: few; J gene: TRBJ2-1; V gene: TRBV6-5; D gene: NA; CDR3 protein: CASPQTTYLNEQFF; CDR3 DNA: TGTGCCAGCCCCCAGACTACATACCTCAATGAGCAGTTCTTC